This record looks at one TCR beta chain sequence and its context. J gave up 7 bases and V 2 bases, and 14 bases lay outside the gene matches. The germline V gene has CDR1 MGHDK and CDR2 SYGVNS. The CDR3 sequence is 18 residues long. These data belong to a study of blood T cell repertoires in COVID-19. Study-wide background: T cells, B-cell-depleted T cells, or PBMCs supplied cDNA or gDNA.

Assay: immunoSEQ multiplex PCR; the TCRdb copy retains only in-frame clones and omits some. The sample has 250,000 or so clones, 88% seen once. Residents of approximately 25 US areas, aged roughly 18 to 95 years, made up the participants. Researchers sorted participants into cohorts using their self-reported clinical history. The receptor was derived from a woman aged 40 to 50 who had been exposed to COVID-19. The rearrangement links TRBV25-1 to TRBJ2-2; 9 nucleotides agree with TRBD2. The sequencing input was PBMCs or T cells enriched from blood (not recorded which). The CDR3 is CASSEVGISGRYGGELFF. CDR3 nucleotides: TGTGCCAGCAGTGAAGTGGGTATTAGCGGGAGATATGGCGGGGAGCTGTTTTTT.